The 7 T cell receptor beta chains below come from one sample, sequenced in a study of PD-1 blockade in classical Hodgkin lymphoma. There was relapse after autologous stem cell transplantation in every patient, and there was variation in brentuximab vedotin exposure. Measured with immunoSEQ multiplex PCR; TCRdb has only the in-frame clones, and not every one. Here the sample spans some 15,000 clones, roughly 77% being singletons. Material: peripheral blood mononuclear cells (PBMCs), obtained at baseline. The receptor set was obtained from a human donor with classical Hodgkin lymphoma.

The CDR3 region is CASSRAGTGVSNEQFF. Here the CDR3 DNA reads TGTGCCAGCTCACGGGCCGGGACAGGAGTAAGCAATGAGCAGTTCTTC. The J gene is TRBJ2-1, the V gene TRBV18; 8 nucleotides line up with TRBD1. The germline CDR1 and CDR2 sequences are KGHSH and LQKENI. Trimming removed 4 bases from V and 6 bases from J; junction bases left unmatched: 11. CDR3 length equals 16 residues. Complete variable domain (other parts from reference TRBV18 and TRBJ2-1): NAGVMQNPRHLVRRRGQEARLRCSPMKGHSHVYWYRQLPEEGLKFMVYLQKENIIDESGMPKERFSAEFPKEGPSILRIQQVVRGDSAAYFCASSRAGTGVSNEQFFGPGTRLTVL.

The CDR3 protein is CASSLQSHSRSNEQFF. CDR3 nucleotides: TGTGCCAGCAGCTTACAGTCTCATAGTCGGAGCAATGAGCAGTTCTTC. This chain links TRBV11-1 with TRBJ2-1, with D uncertain. CDR3 length equals 16 residues. Per the germline V gene, CDR1 is SGHAT and CDR2 is FQDESV (reference sequence). V dropped 2 bases and J dropped 6 bases, with 17 bases sitting between them.

This clone was picked up a small number of times. Other DNA sequences in the same sample also yield this CDR3. The chain uses TRBV27 and TRBJ2-3; TRBD2 might be the D (7 bases). Trimming shortened V by 5 bases and J by 1 base, and 10 bases separated the two germline ends. The CDR3 is 14 residues long. Germline V gives CDR1 MNHEY, CDR2 SMNVEV (reference sequence). DNA of the CDR3: TGTGCCAGCAGTACGCGGGGGCGCACAGATACGCAGTATTTT. This gives the protein CASSTRGRTDTQYF.

CDR3 bases: TGCGCCAGCAGCACCTATGGACAGGTTAAAGAGACCCAGTACTTC. Protein product: CASSTYGQVKETQYF. This sequence joins TRBV5-1 and TRBJ2-5; 7 nucleotides line up with TRBD1. The CDR3 is 15 amino acids. Per the germline V gene, CDR1 is SGHRS and CDR2 is YFSETQ. V gave up 4 bases and J gave up 3 bases; unmatched junction bases: 9.

CDR3 in amino acids: CASSQGGPGQGNEKLFF. The CDR3 bases are TGTGCCAGCAGCCAAGGGGGCCCGGGACAGGGTAATGAAAAACTGTTTTTT. The chain combines TRBV4-2 with TRBJ1-4; 9 positions agree with TRBD1. The V and J ends lost 1 base and 4 bases, in that order; junction bases with no gene match: 7. CDR1 is LGHNA and CDR2 is YNFKEQ in the germline V gene. This CDR3 has 17 residues.

This clone is a singleton in its sample. The chain's CDR3 is CATRVDPGSTEAFF. CDR3 nucleotides: TGTGCCACGAGGGTTGACCCTGGGAGCACTGAAGCTTTCTTT. The chain carries TRBV6-1 and TRBJ1-1, with no clear D. The CDR3 runs 14 residues. Germline assignment: CDR1 MNHNS and CDR2 SASEGT. V was trimmed by 10 bases and J by 4 bases, leaving 19 bases between them.

This rearrangement joins TRBV28 to TRBJ2-2; weak D call: TRBD2 (5 bases). CDR3 length equals 11 residues. Trimming left V 8 bases short and J 8 bases short, with 9 bases between. Germline V gene lookup returns CDR1 MDHEN and CDR2 SYDVKM. The CDR3 reads CASRGRGELFF. The CDR3 nucleotides are TGTGCCAGCCGGGGTAGGGGGGAGCTGTTTTTT.